This record covers a single T cell receptor beta chain. The V end lost 5 bases, the J end lost 8 bases, and 12 bases lay between the germline ends. Germline CDR1 is LNHDA and CDR2 is SQIVND (reference sequence). The CDR3 has 13 residues. This sample is drawn from a study of T cell responses to AZD1222 COVID-19 vaccine. Only in-frame clones appear in the TCRdb table, and some are missing; sequencing was by immunoSEQ multiplex PCR. The table includes approximately 92,000 clones, about nine tenths detected once. This material consisted of peripheral blood, taken on day 0 of AZD1222 vaccination. J is TRBJ1-4 and V is TRBV19, with D uncertain. The receptor's source is an adult in good health. The CDR3 reads CASSSGSSEKLFF. CDR3 DNA sequence: TGTGCCAGTAGTTCAGGATCATCCGAAAAACTGTTTTTT.